A single sample is the source of the 19 T cell receptor beta chains below, sequenced in a study of CD8+CD57+ T cells in acquired aplastic anemia. Researchers used genomic DNA as the template to profile TCR beta VDJ and CDR3. One entry per CDR3 protein, called by TCRdb with MiXCR from the reads. The table includes roughly 220,000 distinct CDR3 sequences, about 62% detected once. Sequenced patients had shown CD8+CD57+ cell expansion by flow cytometry. Sequencing input: sorted CD4+, CD8+, or CD8+CD57+ T cells (not recorded which) from PBMCs. These receptor sequences come from a human donor with aplastic anemia.

The chain has TRBV20-1 and TRBJ1-6; TRBD1 matches 9 bases. The germline CDR1 and CDR2 sequences are DFQATT and SNEGSKA (reference sequence). Losses at the gene ends were 5 bases for V and 10 bases for J; bases not matched to a gene: 9. This CDR3 has 14 amino acids. CDR3 DNA: TGCAGTGCTCCGCCCAGGACAGGGGAATCACCCCTCCACTTT. This encodes CSAPPRTGESPLHF.

The J gene is TRBJ1-2, the V gene TRBV6-6; D is possibly TRBD1 (5 bases). This CDR3 is built from 18 residues. V was cut by 5 bases and J by 5 bases, with 27 bases left in between. Germline V gene lookup returns CDR1 MNHNY and CDR2 SVGAGI (reference sequence). The CDR3: CASSTTGGPDGGGYGYTF. The CDR3 DNA reads TGTGCCAGCAGTACAACAGGCGGACCCGACGGTGGGGGATATGGCTACACCTTC.

Comments on this clonotype: A much larger clone differs from this one at a single base, so this may be a read error. The chain links TRBV5-1 to TRBJ1-5; the D gene is possibly TRBD1 (6 bases). Germline V gene data show CDR1 as SGHRS and CDR2 as YFSETQ. This CDR3 is built from 14 residues. The CDR3 nucleotides are TGCGCCGGCAGCTTGGTGGGGGGGGCTCAGCCCCAGCATTTT. It yields the protein CAGSLVGGAQPQHF.

The rearrangement uses TRBV4-1 and TRBJ2-7, with D perhaps assigned TRBD1 or TRBD2 (5 bases each). V lost 0 bases and J lost 2, with 8 bases in between. CDR3 length equals 14 residues. CDR1 MGHRA and CDR2 YSYEKL come from the germline V gene. The CDR3 region has the DNA TGCGCCAGCAGCCAAGATGAGGGGACCTACGAGCAGTACTTC. Protein sequence: CASSQDEGTYEQYF.

The chain is built from TRBV7-4 and TRBJ2-1; D assignment may be TRBD1 or TRBD2 (5 bases each). Germline loops: CDR1 SGHVT, CDR2 SQSDAQ. This CDR3 is built from 16 residues. Trimming took off 6 bases at V and 6 bases at J, with 21 bases between the two ends. The CDR3: CASSYEVGRRANEQFF. In nucleotides, the CDR3 is TGTGCCAGCAGTTATGAGGTGGGGCGGCGGGCCAATGAGCAGTTCTTC. Based on the CDR3 plus reference TRBV7-4 and TRBJ2-1, the full variable domain is GAGVSQSPRYKVAKRGRDVALRCDSISGHVTLYWYRQTLGQGSEVLTYSQSDAQRDKSGRPSGRFSAERPERSVSTLKIQRTEQGDSAVYLCASSYEVGRRANEQFFGPGTRLTVL.

The CDR3 sequence: CATSVPGTGSTVYGYTF. In DNA, the CDR3 is TGTGCCACCAGCGTGCCCGGGACAGGAAGCACCGTCTATGGCTACACCTTC. This chain uses TRBV15 with TRBJ1-2; 8 nucleotides match TRBD1. This CDR3 comprises 17 residues. Germline loops: CDR1 LNHNV, CDR2 YYDKDF (reference sequence). With 5 bases clipped from V and 4 bases from J, the junction kept 15 bases outside the gene matches. Based on the CDR3 plus reference TRBV15 and TRBJ1-2, the full variable domain is DAMVIQNPRYQVTQFGKPVTLSCSQTLNHNVMYWYQQKSSQAPKLLFHYYDKDFNNEADTPDNFQSRRPNTSFCFLDIRSPGLGDTAMYLCATSVPGTGSTVYGYTFGSGTRLTVV.

This clonotype was counted a single time. The chain employs TRBV19 and TRBJ1-1; 11 bases line up with TRBD1. Germline V CDR1 and CDR2: LNHDA, SQIVND (reference sequence). There are 15 residues in the CDR3. Losses at the gene ends were 6 bases for V and 0 bases for J; bases not matched to a gene: 3. The CDR3 DNA follows: TGTGCCAGTAGATGGGGACAGGGGGTGAACACTGAAGCTTTCTTT. It codes for CASRWGQGVNTEAFF.

The chain is built from TRBV19 and TRBJ1-2; D is uncertain. Germline CDR1 and CDR2: LNHDA and SQIVND (reference sequence). The CDR3 is 13 residues long. The germline V and J ends were trimmed by 5 bases and 4 bases, with 11 bases remaining between them. The CDR3 loop is CASSEEHLYGYTF. For the CDR3, the DNA is TGTGCCAGTAGTGAGGAACACCTCTATGGCTACACCTTC.

The chain uses TRBV20-1 and TRBJ2-7, with D possibly matching TRBD1 (5 bases). The CDR3 has 17 amino acids. V lost 1 base, J lost 4 bases, and 23 bases lay in between. Germline V lookup: CDR1 DFQATT, CDR2 SNEGSKA (reference sequence). This chain's CDR3 is CSARVRYDGQGSYEQYF. DNA of the CDR3: TGCAGTGCTAGAGTTAGATATGATGGACAAGGAAGTTACGAGCAGTACTTC.

This rearrangement joins TRBV20-1 to TRBJ2-3, with D tentatively TRBD1 (6 bases). The CDR3 spans 16 residues. Looked up from germline, CDR1 is DFQATT and CDR2 is SNEGSKA (reference sequence). Trimming cost V 5 bases and J 0 bases, with 18 bases left between them. CDR3 coding DNA: TGCAGTGCTGGGTATCCGGGACAAAGGAGCACAGATACGCAGTATTTT. Amino acid sequence: CSAGYPGQRSTDTQYF.

This chain uses TRBV2 with TRBJ2-7; possibly TRBD1 for D (6 bases). Per germline, CDR1 SNHLY and CDR2 FYNNEI. With 2 bases removed from V and 3 bases from J, the gap between germline ends came to 14 bases. CDR3 length equals 15 residues. The CDR3 DNA reads as TGTGCCAGCAGTGAAAACAGGGATGCTAACTACGAGCAGTACTTC. This sequence encodes CASSENRDANYEQYF.

At least ten counts were recorded for this clonotype. The gene calls are TRBV7-9 and TRBJ2-2; the D is unclear. The germline gives CDR1 SEHNR, CDR2 FQNEAQ (reference sequence). This CDR3 region has 12 residues. V lost 5 bases and J lost 5, with 6 bases in between. This CDR3 is CASSLMTGELFF. CDR3 in DNA: TGTGCCAGCAGCCTAATGACCGGGGAGCTGTTTTTT.

The J gene is TRBJ2-7, the V gene TRBV12-3 or TRBV12-4; D could derive from TRBD1 or TRBD2 (6 bases each). The CDR3 is 13 amino acids. With 5 bases removed from V and 7 bases from J, the gap between germline ends came to 15 bases. The CDR3 reads CASSAAGEDEQYF. CDR3 nucleotides: TGTGCCAGCAGTGCCGCAGGGGAGGATGAGCAGTACTTC.

The chain has TRBV19 and TRBJ2-7; possibly TRBD2 for D (5 bases). The CDR3 is 15 amino acids. CDR1 is LNHDA, CDR2 SQIVND, per germline (reference sequence). V lost 1 base and J lost 4, with 14 bases in between. This CDR3 is CASSIGGSGVYEQYF. DNA for the CDR3: TGTGCCAGTAGTATAGGAGGGTCCGGGGTATACGAGCAGTACTTC.

The chain is built from TRBV4-3 and TRBJ2-5, with D perhaps TRBD2 (6 bases). With 5 bases removed from V and 2 bases from J, the gap between germline ends came to 21 bases. Germline CDR1 and CDR2: LGHNA and YSLEER. The CDR3 sequence is 17 residues long. The CDR3 spells CASSLPLGRGLQETQYF. The CDR3, as DNA: TGCGCCAGCAGCTTGCCTCTAGGGCGGGGCTTACAAGAGACCCAGTACTTC.

This clonotype was picked up a small number of times. The gene calls are TRBV7-2 and TRBJ2-2; D remains ambiguous. The CDR3 is 14 residues long. The V and J ends lost 2 bases and 7 bases respectively, with 11 bases between them. The germline V gene has CDR1 SGHTA and CDR2 FQGNSA. CDR3 region: CASSLPDFNGELFF. In DNA form, the CDR3 reads TGTGCCAGCAGCTTACCAGATTTCAACGGGGAGCTGTTTTTT.

This sequence joins TRBV7-9 and TRBJ2-5; D might be TRBD1 or TRBD2, each matching 5 bases. This CDR3 region has 17 residues. Germline CDR1 is SEHNR and CDR2 is FQNEAQ (reference sequence). V lost 4 bases to trimming and J lost 5 bases, with 23 bases between them. As DNA, the CDR3 is TGTGCCAGCAGCTCGGGGCGGGCTACTGCCGAGTGGGAGACCCAGTACTTC. It specifies CASSSGRATAEWETQYF.

This rearrangement joins TRBV7-8 to TRBJ1-2; D is unclear. Trimming shortened V by 6 bases and J by 4 bases, and 12 bases separated the two germline ends. The CDR3 sequence is 13 residues long. Germline assignment: CDR1 SGHVS and CDR2 FQNEAQ. In DNA, the CDR3 is TGTGCCAGCAGTGAACACATCGTCTATGGCTACACCTTC. Translation gives CASSEHIVYGYTF.

The chain couples TRBV10-2 to TRBJ1-5; D is possibly TRBD1 (6 bases). Germline V CDR1 and CDR2: WSHSY, SAAADI. The V and J ends lost 6 bases and 2 bases respectively, with 17 bases between them. The CDR3 is 16 amino acids. The CDR3 region is CASRDSQGRGNQPQHF. CDR3 coding DNA: TGCGCCAGCAGAGACTCACAGGGTAGGGGCAATCAGCCCCAGCATTTT.